This record covers a single T cell receptor beta chain. CDR1 is SEHNR, CDR2 FQNEAQ, per germline (reference sequence). This CDR3 is 11 amino acids long. V lost 5 bases to trimming and J lost 10 bases, with 9 bases between them. This entry belongs to a study of shared clonotypes between healthy human individuals. Some clones are missing from TCRdb's copy, which holds only in-frame ones; the method was immunoSEQ multiplex PCR. The sample has more than 1,200,000 clones, about 98.5% seen once. Source material: naive CD4+ T cells sorted from blood. Sample subset: CD45RA+ positively selected. The rearrangement joins TRBV7-9 to TRBJ2-1; no clear D gene. This clonotype originated in a man aged 25-45 years in good health. The CDR3 DNA reads as TGTGCCAGCAGCGCCGACGGAGAGCAGTTCTTC. Its protein product is CASSADGEQFF. Full variable domain (outside the CDR3, taken from reference TRBV7-9 and TRBJ2-1): DTGVSQNPRHKITKRGQNVTFRCDPISEHNRLYWYRQTLGQGPEFLTYFQNEAQLEKSRLLSDRFSAERPKGSFSTLEIQRTEQGDSAMYLCASSADGEQFFGPGTRLTVL.